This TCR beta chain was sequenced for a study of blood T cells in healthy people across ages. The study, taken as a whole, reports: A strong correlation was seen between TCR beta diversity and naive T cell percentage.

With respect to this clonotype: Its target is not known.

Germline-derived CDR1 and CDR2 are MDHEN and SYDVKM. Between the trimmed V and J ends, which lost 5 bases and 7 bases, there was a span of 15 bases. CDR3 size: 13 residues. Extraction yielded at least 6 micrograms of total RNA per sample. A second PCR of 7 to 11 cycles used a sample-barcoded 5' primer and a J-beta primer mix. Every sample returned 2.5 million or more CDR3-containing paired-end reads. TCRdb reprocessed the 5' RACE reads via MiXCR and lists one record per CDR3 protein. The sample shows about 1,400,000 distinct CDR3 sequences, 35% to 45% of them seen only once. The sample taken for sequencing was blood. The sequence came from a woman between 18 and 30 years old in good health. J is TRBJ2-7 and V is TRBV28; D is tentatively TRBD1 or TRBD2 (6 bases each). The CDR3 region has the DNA TGTGCCAGCAGTCTAGTGGGGGGCAATGAGCAGTACTTC. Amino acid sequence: CASSLVGGNEQYF.